One and the same sample provided the 8 T cell receptor beta chains below, sequenced in a study of blood T cell repertoires in COVID-19 (dated by TCRdb to 2018 to 2020). The protocol used for the library was the immunoSEQ multiplex PCR assay. Drawn from immuneACCESS, this table holds only the in-frame rearrangements with V and J called that TCRdb kept. Clones are partly lost; checked studies trace under half to an unresolved V gene and leave the rest unexplained. In all, the sample holds roughly 80,000 clones, and less than 90% of those were seen once. Of the sample, 8.5% to 9.5% falls within the top ten clones. Sequenced: peripheral blood. These receptors all stem from a human donor in a cohort sampled during active COVID-19.

The chain has TRBV12-2 and TRBJ2-3; TRBD2, as called in the table, went unchecked against the DNA. TRBV12-2 is flagged as a pseudogene. The CDR3 runs to 17 residues. The CDR3 DNA reads TGTGCAAGTCGCTTAGGACTAGCGGGAGGGATCACAGATACGCAGTATTTT. Translating it yields CASRLGLAGGITDTQYF.

This chain links TRBV6-2 or TRBV6-3 with TRBJ2-3; a possible D gene is TRBD1 (6 bases). The CDR3 totals 19 residues. Trimming left V 2 bases short and J 2 bases short, with 23 bases between. From germline, CDR1 is MNHEY and CDR2 SVGEGT. The CDR3 loop is CASSYPPLMGQEHTDTQYF. CDR3 in DNA: TGTGCCAGCAGTTACCCTCCACTAATGGGACAAGAGCACACAGATACGCAGTATTTT.

V gene TRBV7-2 combines with J gene TRBJ2-1; TRBD1 matches at 7 bases. From germline, CDR1 is SGHTA and CDR2 FQGNSA. J was trimmed by 3 bases and V by 5 bases; bases with no gene match: 10. The CDR3 has 16 residues. The CDR3 nucleotides read TGTGCCAGCAGCCAGGTGGCTGGACAGGTCTACAATGAGCAGTTCTTC. Translated, it gives CASSQVAGQVYNEQFF.

Comment on this clone: A read error may produce the germline difference seen at one junction end. V is TRBV7-7 and J is TRBJ2-1, with 9 bases fitting TRBD1. The CDR3 has 15 amino acids. The germline V gene encodes CDR1 SSHAT and CDR2 FNYEAQ (reference sequence). The CDR3 bases are TGTGCTAGCAGCTTAGGACAGGGGAACTACAATGAGCAGTTCTTC. Protein sequence: CASSLGQGNYNEQFF.

The chain couples TRBV12-3 or TRBV12-4 to TRBJ2-7; 7 bases fit TRBD1. With V trimmed by 3 bases and J by 4 bases, 3 bases remained unmatched. There are 13 residues in the CDR3. CDR3 residues: CASSLAGGYEQYF. CDR3 nucleotides: TGTGCCAGCAGTTTGGCAGGGGGTTACGAGCAGTACTTC.

This sequence joins TRBV28 and TRBJ2-1; 11 bases are a match to TRBD1. The CDR3 has 16 amino acids. Germline lookup yields CDR1 MDHEN and CDR2 SYDVKM. V was clipped by 5 bases and J by 3 bases; unmatched bases: 6. CDR3 region: CASSKPGTGGYNEQFF. CDR3 coding DNA: TGTGCCAGCAGTAAACCCGGGACAGGGGGCTACAATGAGCAGTTCTTC.

V and J are TRBV19 and TRBJ2-3, with D perhaps TRBD1 (5 bases). This CDR3 contains 15 residues. The V end lost 3 bases, the J end lost 3 bases, and 13 bases lay between the germline ends. Germline values: CDR1 LNHDA, CDR2 SQIVND (reference sequence). CDR3 nucleotide sequence: TGTGCCAGTAGTATCCCTGGGCAGGGAACAGATACGCAGTATTTT. Its protein is CASSIPGQGTDTQYF.

This chain joins TRBV15 and TRBJ1-2, with TRBD1 identical over 8 bases. V trimming: 2 bases; J trimming: 7 bases; junction bases outside the gene matches: 3. The CDR3 runs 13 residues. From germline, CDR1 is LNHNV and CDR2 YYDKDF (reference sequence). The CDR3 loop is CATSRQGASGYTF. DNA for the CDR3: TGTGCCACCAGCAGACAGGGGGCGAGTGGCTACACCTTC.